Listed here is a single T cell receptor (beta chain). The target antigen is unknown. The data are from a study of shared clonotypes between healthy human individuals. Study observations and caveats: The naive CD4 repertoires of a handful of donors were compared, and approximately 4.5% of clonotypes were shared. Generation probabilities were higher for clonotypes shared across all four sorted-subset donors than for unshared ones.

Losses at the gene ends were 5 bases for V and 0 bases for J; bases not matched to a gene: 6. This CDR3 has 17 residues. CDR1 is SGHVS and CDR2 is FQNEAQ in the germline V gene. In the naive CD8 group, cells lacked CD45RO and were positively selected for CCR7, so terminally differentiated effector memory CD45RA+ cells were left out. Genomic DNA per cell subset filled all wells of several immunoSEQ plates. The data were produced by immunoSEQ multiplex PCR, yet TCRdb's version contains in-frame clones alone and is incomplete. The sample has around 2,100,000 clones, approximately 94% seen once. This receptor was obtained from a man aged 18 to 29 in good health. V usage is TRBV7-8 and J usage is TRBJ2-3, with TRBD2 matching 12 bases. Source material: naive CD8+ T cells sorted from blood. The CDR3 bases are TGTGCCAGCAGCCCGGGACTAGCGGGCTCTAGCACAGATACGCAGTATTTT. Protein sequence: CASSPGLAGSSTDTQYF.